A single sample is the source of the 4 T cell receptor beta chains below, sequenced in a study of blood T cell repertoires in COVID-19. This table comes from immunoSEQ multiplex PCR, and its TCRdb copy is limited to in-frame clones, with some not included. The table has about 200,000 clones, around 90% seen once. What was sequenced was peripheral blood. The receptors were sampled from a man between 18 and 35 years old with active or convalescent COVID-19.

This clone was observed a single time. The chain links TRBV28 to TRBJ1-3, with 8 bases aligning to TRBD1. The length of the CDR3 is 14 residues. V dropped 7 bases and J dropped 3; count of bases not matched to a gene: 5. From germline, CDR1 is MDHEN and CDR2 SYDVKM. CDR3 sequence: CASIQGAYGNTIYF. For the CDR3, the DNA is TGTGCCAGCATCCAGGGGGCGTATGGAAACACCATATATTTT.

The CDR3 bases are TGTGCCAGCAGCCGTTCCTACAATGAGCAGTTCTTC. Translating gives CASSRSYNEQFF. This sequence joins TRBV7-2 and TRBJ2-1; D remains ambiguous. The CDR3 consists of 12 residues. V was trimmed by 5 bases and J by 1 base, leaving 3 bases between them. Germline V gene sequence: CDR1 SGHTA, CDR2 FQGNSA.

A single count supports this clone. The J gene is TRBJ1-5, the V gene TRBV5-6, with 8 bases identical to TRBD1. Trimming took 4 bases from V and 2 from J; bases not matched to a gene: 5. Germline lookup yields CDR1 SGHDT and CDR2 YYEEEE. The CDR3 totals 15 residues. Written as DNA, the CDR3 is TGTGCCAGCAGCCTCGGACAGGGCGGCAATCAGCCCCAGCATTTT. Translated, it gives CASSLGQGGNQPQHF.

The chain employs TRBV23-1 and TRBJ2-1, with 8 bases identical to TRBD2. TRBV23-1 is known as an ORF, though its function is uncertain. V was pared by 2 bases and J by 4 bases, with 13 bases of the junction left unmatched. This CDR3 has 18 residues. The CDR3 DNA follows: TGCGCCAGCAGTCAAAGCCGTCGTGGTAGCGGGGAGTACAATGAGCAGTTCTTC. This gives the protein CASSQSRRGSGEYNEQFF.